These 21 T cell receptor beta chains were sequenced from one sample in a study of identical twins. TCRdb ran MiXCR on the 5' RACE reads and lists one entry per CDR3 protein. The data show about 190,000 distinct CDR3 sequences, approximately 15% seen once. This sample was shared with a second study, whose subject was T cells expressing NK-cell markers.

Sequencing input: CD8+ T cells sorted from blood. The origin of the receptors is a woman between 18 and 29 years old in good health.

This clonotype was observed once. The V call is TRBV27, the J call TRBJ1-1, with TRBD1 as a possible D gene (6 bases). Germline V CDR1 and CDR2: MNHEY, SMNVEV (reference sequence). The germline V and J ends were trimmed by 5 bases and 6 bases, with 10 bases remaining between them. CDR3 length: 12 residues. The CDR3 nucleotides are TGTGCCAGCAGTCGAGGGGGGTCTGAAGCTTTCTTT. As protein: CASSRGGSEAFF.

The rearrangement joins TRBV29-1 to TRBJ2-7, with D maybe TRBD2 (5 bases). The germline gives CDR1 SQVTM, CDR2 ANQGSEA. The CDR3 loop spans 14 amino acids. The ends were cut back, 5 bases at V and 3 bases at J, with 17 bases in the middle. The CDR3 DNA follows: TGCAGCGTTCTAGTTCAGGACGGAGGCTACGAGCAGTACTTC. Encoded protein: CSVLVQDGGYEQYF.

The chain has TRBV4-3 and TRBJ2-7; TRBD2 aligns across 8 bases. Trimming took 4 bases from V and 5 from J; bases not matched to a gene: 13. Germline CDR1 is LGHNA and CDR2 is YSLEER. This CDR3 region has 16 residues. In nucleotides, the CDR3 is TGCGCCAGCAGCCTCAGGGGCGGGGGGCTTCCCGACGAGCAGTACTTC. Amino acid sequence: CASSLRGGGLPDEQYF.

The gene calls are TRBV29-1 and TRBJ2-7; D may be TRBD1 (8 bases). V was trimmed by 4 bases and J by 5 bases, leaving 18 bases between them. There are 14 residues in the CDR3. Germline V gene data show CDR1 as SQVTM and CDR2 as ANQGSEA. CDR3 DNA: TGCAGCGTTGTATATACAGGGGGGGGTCACGAGCAGTACTTC. This encodes CSVVYTGGGHEQYF.

The chain recombines TRBV7-9 with TRBJ2-5; 9 positions agree with TRBD2. The germline gives CDR1 SEHNR, CDR2 FQNEAQ (reference sequence). There are 17 residues in the CDR3. J was trimmed by 1 base and V by 5 bases; bases with no gene match: 11. In nucleotides, the CDR3 is TGTGCCAGCAGCCCCAAGGCCCTAGCGGGACTCCAAGAGACCCAGTACTTC. This codes for CASSPKALAGLQETQYF.

This CDR3 reads CSAREAGGPPGELFF. In DNA form, the CDR3 reads TGCAGTGCTAGGGAAGCGGGAGGGCCTCCCGGGGAGCTGTTTTTT. This chain links TRBV20-1 with TRBJ2-2, with 10 bases matching TRBD2. The V gene's germline CDR1 is DFQATT and CDR2 SNEGSKA (reference sequence). The ends lost 3 bases at V and 6 bases at J; junction bases unmatched: 7. The CDR3 covers 15 residues.

CDR3 nucleotide sequence: TGCAGTGCTAGGGACTCTTCTATCTCCTACAATGAGCAGTTCTTC. Protein product: CSARDSSISYNEQFF. V is TRBV20-1 and J is TRBJ2-1; TRBD2 is a possible D gene (5 bases). This CDR3 has 15 residues. Germline assignment: CDR1 DFQATT and CDR2 SNEGSKA (reference sequence). Between the trimmed V and J ends, which lost 3 bases and 0 bases, there was a span of 12 bases.

The chain couples TRBV15 to TRBJ2-7; D is possibly TRBD1 (5 bases). The V gene's germline CDR1 is LNHNV and CDR2 YYDKDF (reference sequence). V was cut by 3 bases and J by 0 bases, with 15 bases left in between. This CDR3 contains 16 residues. The CDR3, as DNA: TGTGCCACCAGCAGCAGCAGGGTCGCCCCCTCCTACGAGCAGTACTTC. It encodes CATSSSRVAPSYEQYF.

This clonotype was seen a few times. The genes are TRBV5-6 and TRBJ2-7; D gene ambiguous. CDR1 and CDR2 from the germline V gene are SGHDT and YYEEEE. V shed 5 bases and J shed 2 bases, with 14 bases lying between them. The CDR3 is 14 amino acids. CDR3 protein: CASSFRVRAYEQYF. Written as DNA, the CDR3 is TGTGCCAGCAGTTTCCGTGTTCGGGCCTACGAGCAGTACTTC.

The sample holds a few counts of this clonotype. The chain is built from TRBV5-6 and TRBJ2-1; TRBD2 agrees at 8 bases. The V gene end was trimmed by 2 bases and the J gene end by 8 bases; junction bases not matched to a gene: 9. From germline, CDR1 is SGHDT and CDR2 YYEEEE. This CDR3 has 15 residues. In nucleotides, the CDR3 is TGTGCCAGCAGCTTTTGGCTAGCGGGTAGCGATGAGCAGTTCTTC. Translation: CASSFWLAGSDEQFF.

This clonotype was detected ten times or more. The chain carries TRBV5-6 and TRBJ2-1; D is unresolved. The CDR3 extends over 14 amino acids. The germline gives CDR1 SGHDT, CDR2 YYEEEE. V lost 0 bases, J lost 5 bases, and 9 bases lay in between. The CDR3 DNA reads as TGTGCCAGCAGCTTGGGAAGATTTAACAATGAGCAGTTCTTC. Its translation: CASSLGRFNNEQFF.

On this clonotype itself: One junction end does not reproduce the germline sequence, and a read error may be involved. This chain joins TRBV3-1 and TRBJ2-7; D might be TRBD1 or TRBD2, each matching 6 bases. CDR3 length: 15 amino acids. Germline V CDR1 and CDR2: LGHDT, YNNKEL (reference sequence). The CDR3 region is CACSDAGPGTHEQYF. The CDR3 region has the DNA TGTGCCTGCAGCGACGCGGGACCCGGGACACACGAGCAGTACTTC.

This clonotype was counted between two and nine times. The genes are TRBV20-1 and TRBJ2-1; TRBD1 is a possible D gene (7 bases). Germline loops: CDR1 DFQATT, CDR2 SNEGSKA (reference sequence). The V and J ends lost 0 bases and 6 bases respectively, with 18 bases between them. This CDR3 region has 16 residues. The CDR3 region is CSARDPAGGSGNEQFF. DNA of the CDR3: TGCAGTGCTAGAGATCCAGCAGGGGGGTCAGGCAATGAGCAGTTCTTC.

This clonotype was counted between two and nine times. This chain connects TRBV29-1 to TRBJ2-2; no firm D call. From germline, CDR1 is SQVTM and CDR2 ANQGSEA. CDR3 length: 14 amino acids. Trimming left V 7 bases short and J 0 bases short, with 12 bases between. CDR3: CSARGNANTGELFF. The CDR3 DNA is TGCAGCGCTCGAGGTAACGCGAACACCGGGGAGCTGTTTTTT.

This clonotype has ten or more counts. The J gene is TRBJ2-3, the V gene TRBV7-2; 10 bases line up with TRBD2. The CDR3 totals 16 residues. Trimming cost V 5 bases and J 3 bases; bases outside gene matches: 8. Germline assignment: CDR1 SGHTA and CDR2 FQGNSA. The CDR3 DNA is TGTGCCAGCAGCCGTCAGCGGGAGGGTGGGACAGATACGCAGTATTTT. It specifies CASSRQREGGTDTQYF.

This clonotype was counted ten times or more. The gene calls are TRBV12-3 or TRBV12-4 and TRBJ1-1; D is undetermined. The CDR3 is 13 amino acids. Between the trimmed V and J ends, which lost 6 bases and 0 bases, there was a span of 8 bases. The CDR3 is CASSPNLNTEAFF. In nucleotides, the CDR3 is TGTGCCAGCAGCCCGAATCTGAACACTGAAGCTTTCTTT.

This clonotype was counted a few times. The chain recombines TRBV6-6 with TRBJ1-2; no clear D gene. Between the trimmed V and J ends, which lost 4 bases and 3 bases, there was a span of 9 bases. Per germline, CDR1 MNHNY and CDR2 SVGAGI (reference sequence). The CDR3 loop spans 13 amino acids. Here the CDR3 DNA reads TGTGCCAGCAGTTCCGCCGATTACTATGGCTACACCTTC. It specifies CASSSADYYGYTF.

The gene calls are TRBV2 and TRBJ2-1; 7 bases are a match to TRBD2. The length of the CDR3 is 18 residues. Germline CDR1 is SNHLY and CDR2 is FYNNEI. Germline trimming cut 9 bases from V and 0 bases from J; bases unmatched to any gene: 17. The CDR3 DNA follows: TGTGCCAGTCCGTACACGGAAGCGGGGAGCATCTCCTACAATGAGCAGTTCTTC. Its protein is CASPYTEAGSISYNEQFF.

CDR3 coding DNA: TGTGCCAGCAGCTACGGGACAGGGGTGTTCAATGAGCAGTTCTTC. Its protein product is CASSYGTGVFNEQFF. The chain is built from TRBV9 and TRBJ2-1; 10 nucleotides align to TRBD1. This CDR3 region has 15 residues. The V gene end was trimmed by 4 bases and the J gene end by 6 bases; junction bases not matched to a gene: 7. Germline-derived CDR1 and CDR2 are SGDLS and YYNGEE.

Only a few counts were recorded for this clonotype. The chain employs TRBV5-1 and TRBJ1-1; no clear D. The CDR3 is 14 amino acids. The germline CDR1 and CDR2 sequences are SGHRS and YFSETQ. The germline V and J ends were trimmed by 0 bases and 7 bases, with 13 bases remaining between them. CDR3 DNA: TGCGCCAGCAGCTTGGGGCCCCTCACAGATGAAGCTTTCTTT. Its protein is CASSLGPLTDEAFF.

The gene calls are TRBV4-3 and TRBJ1-5, with a tentative D call TRBD1 (5 bases). CDR1 LGHNA and CDR2 YSLEER come from the germline V gene. V shed 1 base and J shed 2 bases, with 9 bases lying between them. This CDR3 region has 15 residues. The CDR3 is CASSQVAGGNQPQHF. In DNA, the CDR3 is TGCGCCAGCAGCCAAGTCGCGGGGGGCAATCAGCCCCAGCATTTT.